This T cell receptor (beta chain) was found in a study of T cells in Graves' hyperthyroidism and ophthalmopathy. Looking at the study overall: Peripheral blood was drawn at first diagnosis, prior to all treatment.

The PBMCs were sourced from fresh peripheral blood (more than 8.5 ml). Regarding the study as a whole: Expanded thyroid clonotypes (above 0.001) were mostly also found in blood.

This clonotype was counted at least ten times. Its antigen is unknown. TCR beta CDR3 sequences were amplified from RNA transcripts. The HTBI set primed first-round TCR CDR3 RT-PCR. One entry per CDR3 protein results from TCRdb running MiXCR on the multiplex PCR reads. The sample comprises more than 500,000 distinct CDR3 sequences, roughly 14% of which are singletons, and approximately 4.3% rests with the top ten. The V gene lost 6 bases and the J gene lost 4 bases, with 15 bases spanning the gap. This CDR3 is 13 amino acids long. Germline CDR1 reads SQVTM; CDR2 reads ANQGSEA. What was sequenced was blood. V usage is TRBV29-1 and J usage is TRBJ2-5; the D gene could be TRBD1 or TRBD2 (5 bases each). This TCR derives from a woman in her 40s with Graves' ophthalmopathy. Here the CDR3 DNA reads TGCAGCGTGAAAAGGTGGGACGGAGAGACCCAGTACTTC. Residues: CSVKRWDGETQYF.